The rows below give T cell receptor beta chains drawn from one sample of a study of T cells of healthy individuals. TCRdb passed the 5' RACE reads through MiXCR, listing each CDR3 protein once. The sample carries roughly 76,000 distinct CDR3 sequences, roughly 5.1% recorded once. The source is a female donor in good health. The CDR3 runs from the conserved cysteine through the conserved F or W. D genes are given only for firm matches. Not all rows give a size; the values are once, few, many and, for expanded clones, a class.

j_call v_call d_call clone_size cdr3_nt cdr3_aa
TRBJ1-1 TRBV6-5 TRBD1 NA TGTGCCAGCATTTCTACAGGGGACACTGAAGCTTTCTTT CASISTGDTEAFF
TRBJ1-2 TRBV28 NA few TGTGCCAGCAGTCTCGATGGGGTTCGAGGTGGCTACACCTTC CASSLDGVRGGYTF
TRBJ2-2 TRBV27 NA many TGTGCCAGCAGTTTTCTAGGCAACACCGGGGAGCTGTTTTTT CASSFLGNTGELFF
TRBJ1-4 TRBV28 TRBD1 few TGTGCCAGCAGCCCACCCGGGACAGGGGATAATGAAAAACTGTTTTTT CASSPPGTGDNEKLFF
TRBJ1-2 TRBV7-2 TRBD1 many TGTGCCAGCAGCCCGGACAGGGGAGACTATGGCTACACCTTC CASSPDRGDYGYTF
TRBJ2-1 TRBV24-1 TRBD2 many TGTGCCACCAGTGATGTACTAGCGGGAGACAATGAGCAGTTCTTC CATSDVLAGDNEQFF
TRBJ2-4 TRBV6-2/TRBV6-3 NA NA TGTGCCAGCAGTTACTCGGACATATCCAGACCCCTAGCCAAAAACATTCAGTACTTC CASSYSDISRPLAKNIQYF
TRBJ1-2 TRBV11-1 NA many TGTGCCAGCAGCTCGGACAGAAGATATGGCTACACCTTC CASSSDRRYGYTF
TRBJ2-2 TRBV11-1 NA few TGTGCCAGCAGCCATAAGAGAGGTCTGATTCAGGAGAACACCGGGGAGCTGTTTTTT CASSHKRGLIQENTGELFF
TRBJ2-7 TRBV3-1 NA many TGTGCCAGCAGTTCATACAAGGTGGTAGAAGAGCAGTACTTC CASSSYKVVEEQYF
TRBJ2-2 TRBV10-3 TRBD1 many TGTGCCATCAGTACTTCCGGGACAGGGGAGGCCGGGGAGCTGTTTTTT CAISTSGTGEAGELFF
TRBJ1-1 TRBV6-5 TRBD1 many TGTGCCAGCAGTTTGACAGGGACCGCTGAAGCTTTCTTT CASSLTGTAEAFF
TRBJ2-1 TRBV6-2/TRBV6-3 NA many TGTGCCAGCAGTTACGGCATCGGTCCAAATGAGCAGTTCTTC CASSYGIGPNEQFF
TRBJ1-5 TRBV29-1 NA few TGCAGCGGGGTTACCTGGGCAGGGGATAGCAATCAGCCCCAGCATTTT CSGVTWAGDSNQPQHF
TRBJ2-3 TRBV7-2 NA many TGTGCCAGCAGCGCCCCCAGTGGGAGTTTGGGTACGCAGTATTTT CASSAPSGSLGTQYF
TRBJ2-2 TRBV2 NA many TGTGCCAGCCTCAAATACACAGGGAACACCGGGGAGCTGTTTTTT CASLKYTGNTGELFF
TRBJ2-1 TRBV3-1 TRBD1 NA TGTGCCAGCAGCCGGGACAGGGGGAGTGAGCAGTTCTTC CASSRDRGSEQFF
TRBJ2-7 TRBV10-3 NA many TGTGCCATCAGTTCCTCCGGTGGGGCTGCCTCCAGGGTGCAGTACTTC CAISSSGGAASRVQYF
TRBJ1-5 TRBV6-2/TRBV6-3 TRBD1 few TGTGCCAGCAGTTACACGGGACAGGGCGGGAGTTCCAGCAATCAGCCCCAGCATTTT CASSYTGQGGSSSNQPQHF
TRBJ1-2 TRBV29-1 NA few TGCAGCGTTGACCAGGGGAAGAGTTATGGCTACACCTTC CSVDQGKSYGYTF
TRBJ1-1 TRBV6-5 NA NA TGTGCCAGCAGCCAAGGGGGAATAGACACTGAAGCTTTCTTT CASSQGGIDTEAFF
TRBJ1-2 TRBV12-3/TRBV12-4 NA many TGTGCCAGCAGTTTCTCCCCAACCAGAGGCTACACCTTC CASSFSPTRGYTF
TRBJ2-3 TRBV7-9 TRBD2 many TGTGCCAGCAGCTCACAACTAGCGGGAGCCCCAGATACGCAGTATTTT CASSSQLAGAPDTQYF
TRBJ1-1 TRBV18 TRBD1 many TGTGCCAGCTCACGGGACAGGGAGGTTGTTCACACTGAAGCTTTCTTT CASSRDREVVHTEAFF
TRBJ1-5 TRBV6-6 TRBD1 NA TGTGCCAGCAGTTCCCCAGGGGGGGGCAATCAGCCCCAGCATTTT CASSSPGGGNQPQHF
TRBJ2-7 TRBV3-1 TRBD2 many TGTGCCAGCAGCCAATCGGGACTAGCGTACTACGAGCAGTACTTC CASSQSGLAYYEQYF
TRBJ2-3 TRBV15 NA many TGTGCCACCAGCCCTGGGAGGTACACAGATACGCAGTATTTT CATSPGRYTDTQYF
TRBJ2-1 TRBV3-1 TRBD2 many TGTGCCAGCAGCCAAGAGAGGCTAGCGGGAGGACCCCCCTTCAATGAGCAGTTCTTC CASSQERLAGGPPFNEQFF
TRBJ2-6 TRBV9 NA many TGTGCCAGCAGGGCAGACTACCACTCTGGGGCCAACGTCCTGACTTTC CASRADYHSGANVLTF
TRBJ2-7 TRBV19 NA many TGTGCCAGTAGTCCTACTGCCGGGGCAGGCCGCTACGAGCAGTACTTC CASSPTAGAGRYEQYF
TRBJ2-7 TRBV20-1 TRBD1 many TGCAGTGCTTGGGACAGAAGAAGGTCCTACGAGCAGTACTTC CSAWDRRRSYEQYF
TRBJ2-4 TRBV10-3 TRBD2 many TGTGCCATCGGGACTAGCGGGAGCGCGGCCAAAAACATTCAGTACTTC CAIGTSGSAAKNIQYF
TRBJ1-5 TRBV24-1 NA NA TGTGCCACCAGTGATACACCCCAAGATCAGCCCCAGCATTTT CATSDTPQDQPQHF
TRBJ1-1 TRBV7-2 NA many TGTGCCAGCAGCTTAGCCGTTCAGGGAACTGAAGCTTTCTTT CASSLAVQGTEAFF
TRBJ2-7 TRBV7-8 TRBD1 many TGTGCCAGCAGCTTACCGCCGGGACAGGGTATGTTCGAGCAGTACTTC CASSLPPGQGMFEQYF
TRBJ1-4 TRBV5-4 NA few TGTGCCAGCAGCTTCAGGGATGAAAAACTGTTTTTT CASSFRDEKLFF
TRBJ1-1 TRBV5-1 NA many TGCGCCAGCAGCTCATCGCAGGGGTTATTGAACACTGAAGCTTTCTTT CASSSSQGLLNTEAFF
TRBJ1-2 TRBV6-2/TRBV6-3 NA many TGTGCCAGCACGCCCCAAAAGGGCTGGCAATTGTACACCTTC CASTPQKGWQLYTF
TRBJ1-5 TRBV6-6 NA NA TGTGCCAGTTCAAGGGGGGGCTCTAATCAGCCCCAGCATTTT CASSRGGSNQPQHF
TRBJ2-5 TRBV6-2/TRBV6-3 NA many TGTGCCAGCAGTTACTCGAGCTGGGCTATCGGAGAGACCCAGTACTTC CASSYSSWAIGETQYF
TRBJ2-7 TRBV20-1 NA many TGCAGTGCTAGAGATCTGCTCAGGGGCGTCACGGGCGCCTACGAGCAGTACTTC CSARDLLRGVTGAYEQYF
TRBJ2-3 TRBV29-1 NA NA TGCAGCGTTGGTTTCCCCCTTTCGGGACACGTCCTATCCACAGATACGCAGTATTTT CSVGFPLSGHVLSTDTQYF
TRBJ2-1 TRBV10-3 NA many TGTGCCATCAGTGGGACAGCGGGGAATGAGCAGTTCTTC CAISGTAGNEQFF
TRBJ2-5 TRBV7-6 TRBD2 NA TGTGCCAGCAGCTTGACTAGCACGTACCAAGAGACCCAGTACTTC CASSLTSTYQETQYF
TRBJ2-1 TRBV24-1 NA few TGTGCCACCAGTGACCCCGGGGTAGCGCGGGAGCAGTTCTTC CATSDPGVAREQFF